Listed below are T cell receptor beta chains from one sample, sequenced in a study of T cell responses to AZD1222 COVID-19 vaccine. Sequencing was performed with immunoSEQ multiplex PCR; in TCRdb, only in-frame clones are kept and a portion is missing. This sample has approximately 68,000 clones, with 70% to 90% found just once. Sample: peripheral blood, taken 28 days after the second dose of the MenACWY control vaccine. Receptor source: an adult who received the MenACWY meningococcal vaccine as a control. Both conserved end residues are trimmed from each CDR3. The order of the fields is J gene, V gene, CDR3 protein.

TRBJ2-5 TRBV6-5 ASSPSRSGGY
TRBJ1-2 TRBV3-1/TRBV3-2 ASSQPGTANYGYT
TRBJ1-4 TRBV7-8 ASSLVGRTPTNEKLF
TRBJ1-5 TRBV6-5 ASNGQGGQPQH
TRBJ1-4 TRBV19 ASSIRDEKLF
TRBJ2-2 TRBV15 ATSRDLSGSPGELF
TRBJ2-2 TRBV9 ASSVTPEEAGELF
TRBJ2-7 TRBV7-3 ASSLGPHEQY
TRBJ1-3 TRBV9 ASSGTGNSGNTIY
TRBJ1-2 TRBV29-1 SVEVNYGYT
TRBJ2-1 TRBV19 ASSRAPLAGGQSSYNEQF
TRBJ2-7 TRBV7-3 ASSSQPGEAYEQY
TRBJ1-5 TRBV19 ASSMRGSGVSNQPQH
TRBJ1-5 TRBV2 ASRLQGPNTQAFNQPQH
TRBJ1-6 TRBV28 ASSLGPAGDNSPLH
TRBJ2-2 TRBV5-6 ASRPRPAGELF
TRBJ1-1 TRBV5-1 ASSWDSRVNTEAF